The clone carrying this TCR beta chain was detected only a few times. This sample was included in a study of blood T cell repertoires in COVID-19. Study summary: Samples came from the United States, Italy and Spain, spanning acute and convalescent COVID-19. From T cells, B-cell-depleted T cells, or PBMCs came the material, which was cDNA or gDNA.

Trimming cost V 8 bases and J 4 bases; bases outside gene matches: 8. Germline CDR1 is LNHDA and CDR2 is SQIVND (reference sequence). This CDR3 spans 14 amino acids. Methods used by the authors: How many nucleated cells were present was estimated from reference gene primer amplification. TCRdb keeps only in-frame clones here, not all; method: immunoSEQ multiplex PCR. That table is the source of V, J and clone size, and D and trimming were worked out from the DNA. This sample carries 170,000 or so clones, roughly nine tenths of them seen once, and the ten largest clones take under 2%. This sequence originates from a man between 18 and 35 years old who had recovered from COVID-19. The rearrangement uses TRBV19 and TRBJ1-5, with 7 nucleotides matching TRBD1. Specimen: peripheral blood. CDR3 DNA: TGTGCCAGTCGAGCAGGGGGGATTAATCAGCCCCAGCATTTT. Amino acid sequence: CASRAGGINQPQHF.